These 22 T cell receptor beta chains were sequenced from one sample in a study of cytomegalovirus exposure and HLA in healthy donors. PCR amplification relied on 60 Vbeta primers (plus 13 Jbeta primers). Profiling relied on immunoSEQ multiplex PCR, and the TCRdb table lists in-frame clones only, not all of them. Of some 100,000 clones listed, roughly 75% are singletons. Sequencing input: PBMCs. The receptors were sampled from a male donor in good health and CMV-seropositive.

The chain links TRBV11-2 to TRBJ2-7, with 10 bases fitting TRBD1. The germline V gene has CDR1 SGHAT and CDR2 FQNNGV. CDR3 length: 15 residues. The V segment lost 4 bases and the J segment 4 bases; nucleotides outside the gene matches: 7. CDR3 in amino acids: CASSSRQGAHYEQYF. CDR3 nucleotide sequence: TGTGCCAGCAGCTCGAGACAGGGGGCGCATTACGAGCAGTACTTC.

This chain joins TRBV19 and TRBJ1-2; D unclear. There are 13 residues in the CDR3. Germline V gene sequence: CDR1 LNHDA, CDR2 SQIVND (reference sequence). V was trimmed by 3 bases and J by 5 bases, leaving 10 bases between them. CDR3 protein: CASSMSVAYGYTF. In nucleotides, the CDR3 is TGTGCCAGTAGTATGTCCGTAGCTTATGGCTACACCTTC.

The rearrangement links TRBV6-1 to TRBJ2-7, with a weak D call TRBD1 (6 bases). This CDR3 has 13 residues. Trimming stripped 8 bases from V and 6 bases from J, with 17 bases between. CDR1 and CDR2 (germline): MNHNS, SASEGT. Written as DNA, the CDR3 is TGTGCCAGCGGATGGGGAACAGGGAGCGAGCAGTACTTC. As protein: CASGWGTGSEQYF.

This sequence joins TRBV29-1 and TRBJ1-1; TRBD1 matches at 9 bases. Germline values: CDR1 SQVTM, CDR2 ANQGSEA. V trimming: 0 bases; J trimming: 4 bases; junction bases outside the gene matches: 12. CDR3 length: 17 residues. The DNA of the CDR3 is TGCAGCGTTGAAGATCTTGGGACAGGGTCGGTAAGCACTGAAGCTTTCTTT. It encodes CSVEDLGTGSVSTEAFF.

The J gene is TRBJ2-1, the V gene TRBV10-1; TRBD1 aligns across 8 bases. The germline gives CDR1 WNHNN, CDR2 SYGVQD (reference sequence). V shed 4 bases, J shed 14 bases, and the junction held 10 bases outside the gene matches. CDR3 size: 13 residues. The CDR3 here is CASSAGPGQEEFF. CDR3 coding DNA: TGCGCCAGCAGTGCTGGACCGGGACAGGAGGAGTTCTTC.

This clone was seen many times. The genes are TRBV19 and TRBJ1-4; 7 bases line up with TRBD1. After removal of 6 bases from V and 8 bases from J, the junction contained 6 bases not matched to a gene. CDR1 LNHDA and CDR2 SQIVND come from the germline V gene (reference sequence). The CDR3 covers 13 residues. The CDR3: CASRSQGTEKLFF. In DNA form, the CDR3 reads TGTGCCAGTAGGTCACAGGGGACGGAAAAACTGTTTTTT.

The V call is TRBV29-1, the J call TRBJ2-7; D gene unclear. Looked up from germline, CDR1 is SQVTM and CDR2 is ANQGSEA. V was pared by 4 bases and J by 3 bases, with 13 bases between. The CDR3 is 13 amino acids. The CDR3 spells CSVVRREDYEQYF. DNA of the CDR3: TGCAGCGTTGTACGTCGAGAGGACTACGAGCAGTACTTC.

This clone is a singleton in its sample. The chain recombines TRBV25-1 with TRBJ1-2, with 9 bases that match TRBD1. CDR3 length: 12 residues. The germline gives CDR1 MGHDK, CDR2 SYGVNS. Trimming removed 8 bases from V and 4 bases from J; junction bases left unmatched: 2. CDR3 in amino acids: CASQTGGYGYTF. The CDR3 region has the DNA TGTGCCAGCCAGACAGGGGGCTATGGCTACACCTTC.

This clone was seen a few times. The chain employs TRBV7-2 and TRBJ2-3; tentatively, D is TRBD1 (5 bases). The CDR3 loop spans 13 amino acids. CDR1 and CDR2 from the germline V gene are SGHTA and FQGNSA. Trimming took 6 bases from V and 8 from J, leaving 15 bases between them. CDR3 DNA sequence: TGTGCCAGCAGTTCGGACAATGGGCGTACGCAGTATTTT. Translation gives CASSSDNGRTQYF.

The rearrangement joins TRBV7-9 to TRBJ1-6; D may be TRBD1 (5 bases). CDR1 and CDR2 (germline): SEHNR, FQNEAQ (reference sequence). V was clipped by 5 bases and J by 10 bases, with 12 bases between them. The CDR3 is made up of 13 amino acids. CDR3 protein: CASSLQVGSPLHF. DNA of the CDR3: TGTGCCAGCAGCCTACAGGTCGGGTCACCCCTCCACTTT.

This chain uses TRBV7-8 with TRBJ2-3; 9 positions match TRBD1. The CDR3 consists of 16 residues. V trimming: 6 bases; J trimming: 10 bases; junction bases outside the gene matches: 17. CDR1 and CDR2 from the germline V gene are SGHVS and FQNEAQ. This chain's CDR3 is CASSSPGQGYDTAQYF. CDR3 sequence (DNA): TGTGCCAGCAGTTCGCCGGGACAGGGTTACGACACGGCGCAGTATTTT.

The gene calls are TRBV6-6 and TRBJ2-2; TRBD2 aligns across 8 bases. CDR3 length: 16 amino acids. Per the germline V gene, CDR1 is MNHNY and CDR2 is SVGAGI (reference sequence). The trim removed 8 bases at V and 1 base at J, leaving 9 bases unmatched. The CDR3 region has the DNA TGTGCCAGCCTTTGGGGCCTAGCGGGGAACACCGGGGAGCTGTTTTTT. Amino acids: CASLWGLAGNTGELFF.

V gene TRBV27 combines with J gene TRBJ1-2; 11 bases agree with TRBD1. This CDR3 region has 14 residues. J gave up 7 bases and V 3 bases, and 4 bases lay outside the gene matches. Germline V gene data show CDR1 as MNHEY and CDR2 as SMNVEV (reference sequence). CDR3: CASSFGQGASGYTF. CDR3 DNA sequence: TGTGCCAGCAGTTTTGGACAGGGGGCGAGTGGCTACACCTTC.

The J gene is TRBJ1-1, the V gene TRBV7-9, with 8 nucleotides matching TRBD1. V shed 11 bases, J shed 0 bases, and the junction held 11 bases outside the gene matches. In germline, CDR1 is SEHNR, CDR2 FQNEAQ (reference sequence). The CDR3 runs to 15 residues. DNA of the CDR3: TGTGCCTCCCAGCGAGGGACAGGAATGAACACTGAAGCTTTCTTT. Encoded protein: CASQRGTGMNTEAFF.

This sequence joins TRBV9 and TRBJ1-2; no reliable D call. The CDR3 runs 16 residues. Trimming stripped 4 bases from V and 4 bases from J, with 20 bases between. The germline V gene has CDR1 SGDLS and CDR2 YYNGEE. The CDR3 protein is CASSPRISEAGYGYTF. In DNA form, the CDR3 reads TGTGCCAGCAGCCCCCGAATAAGCGAGGCCGGCTATGGCTACACCTTC. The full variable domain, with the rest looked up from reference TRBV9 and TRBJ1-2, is DSGVTQTPKHLITATGQRVTLRCSPRSGDLSVYWYQQSLDQGLQFLIQYYNGEERAKGNILERFSAQQFPDLHSELNLSSLELGDSALYFCASSPRISEAGYGYTFGSGTRLTVV.

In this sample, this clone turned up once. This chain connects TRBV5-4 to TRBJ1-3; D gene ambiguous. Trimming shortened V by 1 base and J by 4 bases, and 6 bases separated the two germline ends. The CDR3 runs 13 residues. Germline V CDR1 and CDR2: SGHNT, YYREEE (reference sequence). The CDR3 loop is CASSLLTGNTIYF. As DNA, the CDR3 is TGTGCCAGCAGCTTGCTAACGGGAAACACCATATATTTT.

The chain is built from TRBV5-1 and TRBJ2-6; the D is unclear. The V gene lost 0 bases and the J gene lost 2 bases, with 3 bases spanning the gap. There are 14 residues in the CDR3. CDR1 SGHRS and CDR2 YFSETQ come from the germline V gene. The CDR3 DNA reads TGCGCCAGCAGCTTGGTAGCTGGGGCCAACGTCCTGACTTTC. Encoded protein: CASSLVAGANVLTF.

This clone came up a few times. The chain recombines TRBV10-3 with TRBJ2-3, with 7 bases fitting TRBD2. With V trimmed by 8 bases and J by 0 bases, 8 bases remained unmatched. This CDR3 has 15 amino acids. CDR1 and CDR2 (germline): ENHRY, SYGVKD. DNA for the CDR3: TGTGCCATCTTGCGGGGGACTGCTAGCACAGATACGCAGTATTTT. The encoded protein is CAILRGTASTDTQYF.

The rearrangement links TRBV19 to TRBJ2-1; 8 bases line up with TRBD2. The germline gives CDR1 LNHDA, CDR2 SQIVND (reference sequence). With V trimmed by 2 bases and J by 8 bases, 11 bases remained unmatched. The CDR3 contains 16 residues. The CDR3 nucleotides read TGTGCCAGTAGTATATACGCGGGGGGACGTACACATGAGCAGTTCTTC. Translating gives CASSIYAGGRTHEQFF.

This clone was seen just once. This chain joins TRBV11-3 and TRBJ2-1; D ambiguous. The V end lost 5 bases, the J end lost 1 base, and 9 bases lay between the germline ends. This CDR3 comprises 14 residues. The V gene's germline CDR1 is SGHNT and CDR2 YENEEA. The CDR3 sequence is CASSPSGSYNEQFF. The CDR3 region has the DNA TGTGCCAGCAGCCCCTCCGGGTCCTACAATGAGCAGTTCTTC.

Here the CDR3 reads CASSVVQGGTDTQYF. The CDR3 nucleotides are TGTGCCAGCAGCGTAGTCCAGGGGGGCACAGATACGCAGTATTTT. The V and J genes are TRBV9 and TRBJ2-3; 7 bases match TRBD1. After removal of 0 bases from V and 1 base from J, the junction contained 2 bases not matched to a gene. This CDR3 is 15 amino acids long. CDR1 and CDR2 (germline): SGDLS, YYNGEE.

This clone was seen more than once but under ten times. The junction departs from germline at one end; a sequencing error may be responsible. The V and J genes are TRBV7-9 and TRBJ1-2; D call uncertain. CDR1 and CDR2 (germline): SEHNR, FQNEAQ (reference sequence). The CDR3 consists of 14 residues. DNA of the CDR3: TGTTCCAGCAGCTTAGATACAGTGGCCTATGGCTACACCTTC. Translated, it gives CSSSLDTVAYGYTF.